The 21 T cell receptor beta chains reported below all come from one sample, sequenced in a study of T-cell memory formation after mild COVID-19. TCRdb analysed the 5' RACE reads with MiXCR anew, one entry per CDR3 protein. The data contain 50,000 or so distinct CDR3 sequences, approximately 30% of them singletons. The sequencing sample was made of PBMCs or a T cell subset sorted from them (not recorded which). These receptors were taken from a man aged 18 to 30 who had mild COVID-19 (a few samples of this study predate the infection). Cell type and time point are not known.

The chain has TRBV18 and TRBJ2-7, with D possibly matching TRBD2 (5 bases). Looked up from germline, CDR1 is KGHSH and CDR2 is LQKENI. The ends were cut back, 3 bases at V and 5 bases at J, with 17 bases in the middle. The CDR3 is 15 amino acids. CDR3: CASSPREGYRDEQYF. The CDR3 nucleotides are TGTGCCAGCTCACCTCGAGAGGGTTACAGAGACGAGCAGTACTTC.

This clonotype was observed a few times. The rearrangement joins TRBV9 to TRBJ2-1; D may be TRBD1 or TRBD2 (5 bases each). Germline loops: CDR1 SGDLS, CDR2 YYNGEE. This CDR3 spans 15 amino acids. V lost 0 bases to trimming and J lost 8 bases, with 15 bases between them. The CDR3 is CASSVAAGTGYEQFF. CDR3 DNA sequence: TGTGCCAGCAGCGTAGCGGCAGGGACGGGTTATGAGCAGTTCTTC.

V is TRBV15 and J is TRBJ2-1; D call uncertain. This CDR3 is 13 amino acids long. V shed 3 bases and J shed 4 bases, with 7 bases lying between them. The V gene's germline CDR1 is LNHNV and CDR2 YYDKDF (reference sequence). The DNA of the CDR3 is TGTGCCACCAGCAGTCGCGAGTACAATGAGCAGTTCTTC. This gives the protein CATSSREYNEQFF.

V is TRBV5-4 and J is TRBJ1-1, with D possibly TRBD1 on 6 matching bases. CDR1 and CDR2 (germline): SGHNT, YYREEE (reference sequence). The CDR3 length is 15 residues. V was pared by 4 bases and J by 3 bases, with 16 bases between. Written as DNA, the CDR3 is TGTGCCAGCAGCGATTGGACAGCTAAGCACACTGAAGCTTTCTTT. As protein: CASSDWTAKHTEAFF. The full variable domain, with the rest looked up from reference TRBV5-4 and TRBJ1-1, is ETGVTQSPTHLIKTRGQQVTLRCSSQSGHNTVSWYQQALGQGPQFIFQYYREEENGRGNFPPRFSGLQFPNYSSELNVNALELDDSALYLCASSDWTAKHTEAFFGQGTRLTVV.

V usage is TRBV4-1 and J usage is TRBJ2-5; D possibly corresponds to TRBD2 (5 bases). The CDR3 extends over 17 amino acids. Trimming took 0 bases from V and 7 from J, leaving 21 bases between them. Germline V gene sequence: CDR1 MGHRA, CDR2 YSYEKL. CDR3 in DNA: TGCGCCAGCAGCCAAGAGCGGGTCGGTGGTTGGGTGGCGACCCAGTACTTC. Translated: CASSQERVGGWVATQYF.

This sequence joins TRBV7-2 and TRBJ2-3; no reliable D call. This CDR3 has 15 residues. Trimming took 9 bases from V and 0 from J, leaving 16 bases between them. From germline, CDR1 is SGHTA and CDR2 FQGNSA. The CDR3 loop is CASKNSGFSTDTQYF. DNA of the CDR3: TGTGCCAGTAAGAACTCCGGGTTCAGCACAGATACGCAGTATTTT.

The chain recombines TRBV11-1 with TRBJ2-4; D gene uncertain. The V gene's germline CDR1 is SGHAT and CDR2 FQDESV (reference sequence). The CDR3 loop spans 12 amino acids. With 3 bases removed from V and 8 bases from J, the gap between germline ends came to 8 bases. Here the CDR3 DNA reads TGTGCCAGCAGCTTGAAGGGATACATTCAGTACTTC. It translates to CASSLKGYIQYF.

In this sample, this clonotype turned up a few times. The gene calls are TRBV6-2 or TRBV6-3 and TRBJ2-7, with D unresolved. This CDR3 is 12 amino acids long. Germline assignment: CDR1 MNHEY and CDR2 SVGEGT. V was trimmed by 7 bases and J by 6 bases, leaving 13 bases between them. CDR3 loop: CASNARLGEQYV. As DNA, the CDR3 is TGTGCCAGCAATGCCAGGCTTGGCGAGCAGTACGTC.

The rearrangement joins TRBV18 to TRBJ1-1, with unresolved D. This CDR3 is 11 amino acids long. Looked up from germline, CDR1 is KGHSH and CDR2 is LQKENI. V was pared by 6 bases and J by 7 bases, with 9 bases between. The CDR3 region has the DNA TGTGCCAGCTCGGCCCAGAGTGAAGCTTTCTTT. The encoded protein is CASSAQSEAFF. Combining the CDR3 with reference TRBV18 and TRBJ1-1 gives the whole variable domain NAGVMQNPRHLVRRRGQEARLRCSPMKGHSHVYWYRQLPEEGLKFMVYLQKENIIDESGMPKERFSAEFPKEGPSILRIQQVVRGDSAAYFCASSAQSEAFFGQGTRLTVV.

The V and J genes are TRBV6-2 or TRBV6-3 and TRBJ2-7; 8 bases map to TRBD2. Germline V lookup: CDR1 MNHEY, CDR2 SVGEGT. V was pared by 5 bases and J by 4 bases, with 4 bases of the junction left unmatched. This CDR3 is 13 amino acids long. The CDR3 coding sequence is TGTGCCAGCAGTCCCGGCGGGGGGTACGAGCAGTACGTC. Protein product: CASSPGGGYEQYV.

This clonotype occurred a few times. The chain employs TRBV15 and TRBJ2-2; either TRBD1 or TRBD2 may supply D (5 bases each). There are 14 residues in the CDR3. Germline loops: CDR1 LNHNV, CDR2 YYDKDF (reference sequence). V was clipped by 3 bases and J by 1 base, with 6 bases between them. The CDR3 spells CATSRRGNTGELFF. DNA for the CDR3: TGTGCCACCAGCAGGAGGGGGAACACCGGGGAGCTGTTTTTT.

This clonotype occurred a few times. The genes are TRBV3-1 and TRBJ2-1; 12 positions agree with TRBD1. This CDR3 has 17 residues. The V segment lost 4 bases and the J segment 9 bases; nucleotides outside the gene matches: 13. Germline V gives CDR1 LGHDT, CDR2 YNNKEL (reference sequence). This chain's CDR3 is CASSRWDGDRGLSEQFF. The DNA of the CDR3 is TGTGCCAGCAGCCGATGGGATGGGGACAGGGGGCTGAGTGAGCAGTTCTTC.

The chain has TRBV11-2 and TRBJ2-7; perhaps TRBD2 as D (6 bases). Trimming took off 1 base at V and 2 bases at J, with 15 bases between the two ends. The CDR3 extends over 16 amino acids. Germline lookup yields CDR1 SGHAT and CDR2 FQNNGV. The chain's CDR3 is CASSLAPAAGPYEQYV. CDR3 nucleotides: TGTGCCAGCAGCTTAGCACCAGCGGCGGGACCCTACGAGCAGTACGTC.

This clonotype was counted a few times. This rearrangement joins TRBV7-6 to TRBJ2-1, with D possibly TRBD2 on 5 matching bases. CDR1 is SGHVS and CDR2 is FNYEAQ in the germline V gene. Trimming took 3 bases from V and 4 from J, leaving 13 bases between them. The CDR3 has 15 amino acids. The CDR3 is CASSFRLGAYNEQFF. The DNA for the CDR3 is TGTGCCAGCAGCTTCCGCTTGGGAGCTTACAATGAGCAGTTCTTC. Using reference TRBV7-6 and TRBJ2-1 for the parts outside the CDR3, the full variable domain is GAGVSQSPRYKVTKRGQDVALRCDPISGHVSLYWYRQALGQGPEFLTYFNYEAQQDKSGLPNDRFSAERPEGSISTLTIQRTEQRDSAMYRCASSFRLGAYNEQFFGPGTRLTVL.

The rearrangement links TRBV12-3 or TRBV12-4 to TRBJ1-2; the D is unclear. This CDR3 contains 14 residues. Trimming pared 5 bases from V and 7 bases from J, leaving 17 bases between. The CDR3 spells CASSPIGQESGYTF. In DNA, the CDR3 is TGTGCCAGCAGTCCTATAGGGCAGGAAAGTGGCTACACCTTC.

The V and J genes are TRBV5-5 and TRBJ2-7; tentatively, D is TRBD2 (5 bases). The CDR3 is 13 amino acids. The germline V gene has CDR1 SGHKS and CDR2 YYEKEE (reference sequence). With 4 bases removed from V and 3 bases from J, the gap between germline ends came to 11 bases. The CDR3 loop reads CASSPRRSYEQYV. CDR3 in DNA: TGTGCCAGCAGCCCCCGGAGGAGCTACGAGCAGTACGTC.

This clonotype was detected ten times or more. The chain joins TRBV5-1 to TRBJ2-5; TRBD2 is a possible D gene (7 bases). Trimming cost V 4 bases and J 0 bases, with 13 bases left between them. Germline CDR1 SGHRS, CDR2 YFSETQ. This CDR3 region has 15 residues. CDR3 nucleotide sequence: TGCGCCAGCAGCCCGGAGGGGGGGCACCAAGAGACCCAGTACTTC. This translates into CASSPEGGHQETQYF.

The chain couples TRBV4-2 to TRBJ2-7; 10 bases align to TRBD2. Germline loops: CDR1 LGHNA, CDR2 YNFKEQ. CDR3 length: 16 residues. The V segment lost 4 bases and the J segment 0 bases; nucleotides outside the gene matches: 6. The CDR3: CASSREGLADSYEQYF. The DNA of the CDR3 is TGTGCCAGCAGCCGGGAAGGACTAGCGGACTCCTACGAGCAGTACTTC.

The chain carries TRBV15 and TRBJ1-2; 8 bases are a match to TRBD1. Germline lookup yields CDR1 LNHNV and CDR2 YYDKDF (reference sequence). V was pared by 8 bases and J by 8 bases, with 13 bases of the junction left unmatched. The CDR3 loop spans 14 amino acids. CDR3 DNA: TGTGCCACCGTAGGACAGGGTGAATTTGAGGGCTACACCTTC. It specifies CATVGQGEFEGYTF.

This clonotype was seen only a few times. The chain recombines TRBV7-9 with TRBJ1-3; no clear D. The CDR3 covers 14 residues. The V end lost 3 bases, the J end lost 0 bases, and 6 bases lay between the germline ends. Germline assignment: CDR1 SEHNR and CDR2 FQNEAQ (reference sequence). CDR3 bases: TGTGCCAGCAGCTTCACGGACTCTGGAAACACCATATATTTT. Protein: CASSFTDSGNTIYF.

The chain has TRBV7-2 and TRBJ2-2, with D unresolved. The CDR3 is 12 residues long. V lost 0 bases and J 8 bases, leaving 4 bases between the germline ends. The V gene's germline CDR1 is SGHTA and CDR2 FQGNSA. In DNA, the CDR3 is TGTGCCAGCAGCTTAGCTATGGGGGAGCTGTTTTTT. This translates into CASSLAMGELFF.